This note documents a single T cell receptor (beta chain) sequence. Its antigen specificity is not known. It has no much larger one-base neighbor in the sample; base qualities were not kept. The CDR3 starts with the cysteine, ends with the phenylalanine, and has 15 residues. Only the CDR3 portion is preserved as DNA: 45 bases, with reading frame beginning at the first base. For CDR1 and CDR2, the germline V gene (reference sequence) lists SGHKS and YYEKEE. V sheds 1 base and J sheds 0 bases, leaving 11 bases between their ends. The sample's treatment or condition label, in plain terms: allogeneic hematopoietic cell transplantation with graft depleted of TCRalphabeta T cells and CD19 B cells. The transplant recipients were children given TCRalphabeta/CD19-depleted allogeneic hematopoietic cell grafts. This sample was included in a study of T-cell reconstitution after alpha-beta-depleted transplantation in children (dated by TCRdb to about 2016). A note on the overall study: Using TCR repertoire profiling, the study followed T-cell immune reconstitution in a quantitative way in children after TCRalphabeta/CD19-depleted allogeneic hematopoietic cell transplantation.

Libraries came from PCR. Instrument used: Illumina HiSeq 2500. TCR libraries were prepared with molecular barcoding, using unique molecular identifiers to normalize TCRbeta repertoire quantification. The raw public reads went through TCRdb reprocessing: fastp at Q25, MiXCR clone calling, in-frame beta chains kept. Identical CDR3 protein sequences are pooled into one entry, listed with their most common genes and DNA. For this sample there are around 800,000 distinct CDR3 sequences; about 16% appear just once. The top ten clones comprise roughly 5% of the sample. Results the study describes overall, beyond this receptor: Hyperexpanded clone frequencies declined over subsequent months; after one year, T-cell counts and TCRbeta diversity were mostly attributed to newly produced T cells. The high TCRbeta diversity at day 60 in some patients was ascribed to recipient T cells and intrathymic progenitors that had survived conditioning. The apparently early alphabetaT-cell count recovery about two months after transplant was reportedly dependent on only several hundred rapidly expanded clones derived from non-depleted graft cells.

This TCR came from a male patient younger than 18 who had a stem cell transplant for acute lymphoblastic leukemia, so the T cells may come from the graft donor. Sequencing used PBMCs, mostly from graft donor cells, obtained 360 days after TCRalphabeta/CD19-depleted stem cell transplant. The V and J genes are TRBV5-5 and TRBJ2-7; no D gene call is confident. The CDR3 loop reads CASSLTVFSSYEQYF. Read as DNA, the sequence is TGTGCCAGCAGCTTGACAGTTTTTAGCTCCTACGAGCAGTACTTC.